This T cell receptor (beta chain) stems from a study of blood T cell repertoires in COVID-19. Looking at the study overall: Whether acute or convalescent, the COVID-19 samples came from the United States, Italy and Spain.

Per germline, CDR1 ENHRY and CDR2 SYGVKD. The CDR3 loop spans 12 amino acids. Trimming removed 2 bases at V and 11 bases at J, with 12 bases between. In the original analysis: Using reference gene primer amplification, nucleated cell counts were estimated. Using immunoSEQ multiplex PCR, the repertoire was profiled, and TCRdb retains in-frame clones only, with some absent. D and trimming were read from the DNA, whereas the V and J calls and clone size are those reported in that table. The sample shows roughly 300,000 clones, roughly 86% of them seen only once. This clonotype was obtained from a woman in her fifties or sixties who had recovered from COVID-19. The gene calls are TRBV10-3 and TRBJ1-1; no definite D call. Sequenced sample: peripheral blood. This CDR3 reads CAISERRVDAFF. The CDR3 nucleotides read TGTGCCATCAGTGAGAGACGGGTCGACGCTTTCTTT.